Presented here are 16 T cell receptor beta chains from one specimen sequenced in a study of T cells after yellow fever vaccination. TCRdb re-derived calls from the 5' RACE reads in MiXCR, one entry per CDR3 protein. The sample consists of a few hundred thousand distinct CDR3 sequences, about 3.5% of them appearing once. The source was PBMCs, collected on the day of the yellow fever booster vaccination. These receptor sequences come from a man between 18 and 35 years old who received the YFV17D yellow fever vaccine.

J is TRBJ1-2 and V is TRBV5-6; D call uncertain. The ends were cut back, 0 bases at V and 3 bases at J, with 9 bases in the middle. The germline V gene has CDR1 SGHDT and CDR2 YYEEEE. The length of the CDR3 is 14 residues. The CDR3 protein is CASSLVGRYYGYTF. The CDR3 DNA sequence: TGTGCCAGCAGCTTGGTGGGCCGCTACTATGGCTACACCTTC.

A few counts support this clonotype. The chain is built from TRBV27 and TRBJ1-5; D call uncertain. V lost 6 bases and J lost 4, with 13 bases in between. CDR1 and CDR2 from the germline V gene are MNHEY and SMNVEV (reference sequence). CDR3 length equals 14 residues. CDR3 protein: CASRLLGRNQPQHF. The CDR3 nucleotides read TGTGCCAGCAGACTACTTGGACGGAATCAGCCCCAGCATTTT.

The sample holds a few counts of this clonotype. The chain joins TRBV4-1 to TRBJ1-6; 10 nucleotides agree with TRBD1. The CDR3 is 16 residues long. Losses at the gene ends were 3 bases for V and 10 bases for J; bases not matched to a gene: 9. Germline V gene sequence: CDR1 MGHRA, CDR2 YSYEKL. The CDR3 DNA reads TGCGCCAGCAGCCACGGGAGACAGGGGGCCCGATCACCCCTCCACTTT. Encoded protein: CASSHGRQGARSPLHF.

The chain employs TRBV12-3 or TRBV12-4 and TRBJ1-2; D is perhaps TRBD1 (6 bases). With 6 bases removed from V and 7 bases from J, the gap between germline ends came to 15 bases. This CDR3 is built from 13 residues. CDR3 protein: CASSPQGIPGYTF. CDR3 nucleotide sequence: TGTGCCAGCAGCCCTCAGGGGATCCCTGGCTACACCTTC.

This clonotype occurred a few times. The chain uses TRBV12-3 or TRBV12-4 and TRBJ2-5, with D unresolved. V was trimmed by 1 base and J by 5 bases, leaving 11 bases between them. The CDR3 runs 14 residues. CDR3 nucleotide sequence: TGTGCCAGCAGTTTAGAGTGGGGTGTTGAGACCCAGTACTTC. As protein: CASSLEWGVETQYF.

This clonotype was seen a few times. The chain joins TRBV20-1 to TRBJ2-7; unclear D gene. V dropped 0 bases and J dropped 0 bases, with 6 bases sitting between them. Per the germline V gene, CDR1 is DFQATT and CDR2 is SNEGSKA (reference sequence). There are 13 residues in the CDR3. The CDR3 protein is CSARDGLSYEQYF. The CDR3 region has the DNA TGCAGTGCTAGAGATGGGCTCTCCTACGAGCAGTACTTC.

This clonotype was counted many times. The chain joins TRBV3-1 to TRBJ2-5, with D possibly being TRBD2 (7 bases). This CDR3 is built from 15 residues. V was clipped by 4 bases and J by 5 bases, with 17 bases between them. Germline V lookup: CDR1 LGHDT, CDR2 YNNKEL (reference sequence). CDR3 nucleotides: TGTGCCAGCAGCCCCCCGTGGGGGGGCCCGGAGACCCAGTACTTC. Translating gives CASSPPWGGPETQYF.

This clonotype was counted at least ten times. This chain joins TRBV7-3 and TRBJ2-2; D gene unclear. Per the germline V gene, CDR1 is SGHTA and CDR2 is FQGTGA. This CDR3 contains 14 residues. V gave up 1 base and J gave up 4 bases, with 7 bases separating them. Here the CDR3 DNA reads TGTGCCAGCAGCTTAATGTCTGCCACCGGGGAGCTGTTTTTT. Protein sequence: CASSLMSATGELFF.

This clonotype was found many times. The CDR3 protein is CASSLADYYTQYF. CDR3 DNA: TGTGCCAGCAGCTTAGCCGACTACTATACGCAGTATTTT. This chain links TRBV7-2 with TRBJ2-3, with D perhaps TRBD2 (5 bases). CDR1 and CDR2 (germline): SGHTA, FQGNSA. Trimming took off 0 bases at V and 7 bases at J, with 8 bases between the two ends. The CDR3 is 13 amino acids. Based on the CDR3 plus reference TRBV7-2 and TRBJ2-3, the full variable domain is GAGVSQSPSNKVTEKGKDVELRCDPISGHTALYWYRQSLGQGLEFLIYFQGNSAPDKSGLPSDRFSAERTGGSVSTLTIQRTQQEDSAVYLCASSLADYYTQYFGPGTRLTVL.

The genes are TRBV4-1 and TRBJ2-3; D is unresolved. V was clipped by 4 bases and J by 4 bases, with 18 bases between them. Germline CDR1 reads MGHRA; CDR2 reads YSYEKL. This CDR3 has 16 residues. CDR3 sequence (DNA): TGCGCCAGCAGCCTCGATGGCAGAGGATTGTCAGATACGCAGTATTTT. This gives the protein CASSLDGRGLSDTQYF.

This clonotype appeared many times. The chain's CDR3 is CASSLANAGVQGYTF. For the CDR3, the DNA is TGTGCCAGCAGCTTAGCGAATGCAGGGGTCCAGGGCTACACCTTC. The rearrangement joins TRBV7-9 to TRBJ1-2, with D perhaps matching TRBD1 (6 bases). Germline V gives CDR1 SEHNR, CDR2 FQNEAQ (reference sequence). The V end was cut by 0 bases, the J end by 8 bases, with 16 bases between. The CDR3 is 15 amino acids.

This clonotype has ten or more counts. V is TRBV29-1 and J is TRBJ1-4; possibly TRBD1 for D (6 bases). Per the germline V gene, CDR1 is SQVTM and CDR2 is ANQGSEA. The V end was cut by 7 bases, the J end by 7 bases, with 13 bases between. The CDR3 is 12 amino acids. The CDR3: CSASDRSEKLFF. CDR3 nucleotide sequence: TGCAGCGCATCTGACAGGTCTGAAAAACTGTTTTTT.

The chain uses TRBV5-1 and TRBJ1-6; a possible D gene is TRBD1 (6 bases). Germline CDR1 is SGHRS and CDR2 is YFSETQ. The length of the CDR3 is 15 residues. V was cut by 4 bases and J by 7 bases, with 15 bases left in between. This CDR3 is CASSESQGLNSPLHF. The DNA for the CDR3 is TGCGCCAGCAGCGAATCACAGGGTTTGAATTCACCCCTCCACTTT.

A few counts support this clonotype. The chain links TRBV18 to TRBJ1-4, with D maybe TRBD1 (5 bases). Trimming removed 6 bases from V and 7 bases from J, with 18 bases in between. The CDR3 length is 15 residues. Looked up from germline, CDR1 is KGHSH and CDR2 is LQKENI. The CDR3 is CASSPTGGRGEKLFF. CDR3 in DNA: TGTGCCAGCTCTCCCACCGGGGGACGGGGTGAAAAACTGTTTTTT.

The table lists this clonotype with a few counts. The J gene is TRBJ2-5, the V gene TRBV27; 12 nucleotides align to TRBD2. CDR3 length: 17 amino acids. Looked up from germline, CDR1 is MNHEY and CDR2 is SMNVEV (reference sequence). Trimming took 4 bases from V and 5 from J; bases not matched to a gene: 11. This chain's CDR3 is CASSSTTWTSGEETQYF. The CDR3 DNA is TGTGCCAGCAGTTCCACTACTTGGACTAGCGGGGAGGAGACCCAGTACTTC.

The V gene is TRBV12-3 or TRBV12-4, the J gene TRBJ2-3, with 8 bases matching TRBD2. The V segment lost 6 bases and the J segment 4 bases; nucleotides outside the gene matches: 6. CDR3 length equals 14 residues. This chain's CDR3 is CASRHLAGADTQYF. The CDR3 DNA is TGTGCCAGCAGGCATCTAGCGGGTGCAGATACGCAGTATTTT.